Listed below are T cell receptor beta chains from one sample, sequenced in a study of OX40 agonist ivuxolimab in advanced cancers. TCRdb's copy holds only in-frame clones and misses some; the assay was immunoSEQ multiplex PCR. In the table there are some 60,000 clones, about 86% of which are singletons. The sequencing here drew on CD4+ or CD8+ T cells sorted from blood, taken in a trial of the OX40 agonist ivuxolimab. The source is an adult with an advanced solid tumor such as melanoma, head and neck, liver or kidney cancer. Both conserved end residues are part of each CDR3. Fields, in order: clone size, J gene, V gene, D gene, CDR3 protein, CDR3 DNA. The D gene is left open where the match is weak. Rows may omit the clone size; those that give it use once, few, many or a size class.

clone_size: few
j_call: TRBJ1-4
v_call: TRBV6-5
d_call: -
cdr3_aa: CASRGLEKLFF
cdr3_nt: TGTGCCAGCAGGGGCTTGGAAAAACTGTTTTTT

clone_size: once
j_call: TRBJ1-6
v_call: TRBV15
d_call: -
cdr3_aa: CATSRDQRFSPLHF
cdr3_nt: TGTGCCACCAGCAGAGATCAGAGGTTTTCACCCCTCCACTTT

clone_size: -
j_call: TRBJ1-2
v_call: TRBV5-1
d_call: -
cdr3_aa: CASSFTEVYGYTF
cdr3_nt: TGCGCCAGCAGCTTCACAGAAGTCTATGGCTACACCTTC

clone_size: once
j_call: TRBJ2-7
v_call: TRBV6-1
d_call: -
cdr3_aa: CASSLLRYEQYF
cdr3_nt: TGTGCCAGCAGTCTACTTCGTTACGAGCAGTACTTC

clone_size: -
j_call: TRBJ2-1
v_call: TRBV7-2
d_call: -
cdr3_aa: CASSLGTRGPSDEQFF
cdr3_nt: TGTGCCAGCAGCTTAGGTACGCGGGGGCCCTCGGATGAGCAGTTCTTC

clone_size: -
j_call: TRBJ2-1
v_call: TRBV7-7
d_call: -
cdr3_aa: CASSSGSNEQFF
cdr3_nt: TGTGCTAGCAGCTCGGGCAGCAATGAGCAGTTCTTC

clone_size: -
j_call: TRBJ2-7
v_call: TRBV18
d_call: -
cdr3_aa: CASSPWKLPSEQYF
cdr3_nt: TGTGCCAGCTCACCATGGAAACTACCCTCCGAGCAGTACTTC

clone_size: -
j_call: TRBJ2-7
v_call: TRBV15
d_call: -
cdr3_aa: CATSRGGTIRDYEQYF
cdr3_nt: TGTGCCACCAGCAGAGGAGGGACCATTCGCGACTACGAGCAGTACTTC

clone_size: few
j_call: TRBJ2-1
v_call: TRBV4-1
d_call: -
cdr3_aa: CASSQERRKFF
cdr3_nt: TGCGCCAGCAGCCAAGAACGTAGGAAGTTCTTC

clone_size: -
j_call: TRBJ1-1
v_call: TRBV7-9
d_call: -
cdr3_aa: CASSFGARAGKAFF
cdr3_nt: TGTGCCAGCAGCTTTGGTGCCAGGGCCGGGAAAGCTTTCTTT

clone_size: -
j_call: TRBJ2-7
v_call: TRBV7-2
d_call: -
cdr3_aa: CASSLESGPSYEQYF
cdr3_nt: TGTGCCAGCAGCTTAGAATCAGGGCCCTCCTACGAGCAGTACTTC

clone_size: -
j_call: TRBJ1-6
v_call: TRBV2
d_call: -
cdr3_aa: CASRESPLANSPLHF
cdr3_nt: TGTGCCAGCAGGGAGTCGCCCCTGGCTAATTCACCCCTCCACTTT

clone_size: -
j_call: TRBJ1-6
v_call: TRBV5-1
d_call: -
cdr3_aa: CASSFVGPNNSPLHF
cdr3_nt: TGCGCCAGCAGCTTCGTCGGACCCAATAATTCACCCCTCCACTTT

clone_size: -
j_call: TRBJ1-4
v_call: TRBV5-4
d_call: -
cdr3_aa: CASNNRTETGKLFF
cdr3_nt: TGTGCCAGCAACAATAGGACAGAAACAGGGAAACTGTTTTTT

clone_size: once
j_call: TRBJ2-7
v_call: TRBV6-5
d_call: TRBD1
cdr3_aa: CASIGTGGSYEQYF
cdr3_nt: TGTGCCAGCATTGGGACAGGGGGATCCTACGAGCAGTACTTC

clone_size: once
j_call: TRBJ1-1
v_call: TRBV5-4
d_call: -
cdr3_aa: CASSTPRTDGTEAFF
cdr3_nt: TGTGCCAGCTCAACCCCCCGGACAGACGGGACTGAAGCTTTCTTT

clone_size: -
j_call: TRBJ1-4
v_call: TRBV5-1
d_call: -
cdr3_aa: CASSSREGDEKLFF
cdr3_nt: TGCGCCAGCAGCTCCCGGGAGGGCGATGAAAAACTGTTTTTT

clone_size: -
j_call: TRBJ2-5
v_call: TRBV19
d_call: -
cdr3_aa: CASSIGTVQETQYF
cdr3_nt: TGTGCCAGTAGTATAGGTACGGTCCAAGAGACCCAGTACTTC

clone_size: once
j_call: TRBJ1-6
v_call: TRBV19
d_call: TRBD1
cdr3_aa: CATHPTPDRVNSPLHF
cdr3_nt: TGTGCCACCCATCCTACTCCAGACAGGGTTAATTCACCCCTCCACTTT

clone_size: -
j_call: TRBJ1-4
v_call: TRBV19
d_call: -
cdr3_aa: CASSYFATNEKLFF
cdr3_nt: TGTGCCAGTAGTTATTTTGCAACTAATGAAAAACTGTTTTTT

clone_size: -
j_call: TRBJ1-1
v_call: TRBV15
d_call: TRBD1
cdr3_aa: CATSRGQGVDTEAFF
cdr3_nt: TGTGCCACCAGCAGAGGTCAGGGGGTAGACACTGAAGCTTTCTTT

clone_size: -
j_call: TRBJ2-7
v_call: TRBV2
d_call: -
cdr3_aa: CASSEALLSEQYF
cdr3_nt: TGTGCCAGCAGTGAAGCGCTTCTCAGCGAGCAGTACTTC

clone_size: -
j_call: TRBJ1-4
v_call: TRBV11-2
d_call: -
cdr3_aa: CASSRGTTTNEKLFF
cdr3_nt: TGTGCCAGCAGCAGAGGGACTACAACTAATGAAAAACTGTTTTTT

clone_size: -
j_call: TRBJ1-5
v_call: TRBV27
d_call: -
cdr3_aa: CASSETGANSNQPQHF
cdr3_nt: TGTGCCAGCAGTGAAACGGGGGCGAATAGCAATCAGCCCCAGCATTTT

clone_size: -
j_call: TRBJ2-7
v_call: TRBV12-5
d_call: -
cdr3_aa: CASGLGDGPYEQYF
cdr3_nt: TGTGCTAGTGGTTTGGGGGACGGACCCTACGAGCAGTACTTC

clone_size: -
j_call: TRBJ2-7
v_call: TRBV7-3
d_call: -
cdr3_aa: CASSSNGDREQYF
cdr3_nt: TGTGCCAGCAGCTCAAACGGGGATCGGGAGCAGTACTTC

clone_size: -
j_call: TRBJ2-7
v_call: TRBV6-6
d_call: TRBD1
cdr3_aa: CASSPRQGAAYEQYF
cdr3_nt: TGTGCCAGCAGTCCGCGACAGGGGGCGGCCTACGAGCAGTACTTC

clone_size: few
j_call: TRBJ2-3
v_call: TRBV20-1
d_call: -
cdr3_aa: CSSPRLDTQYF
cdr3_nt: TGCAGTTCCCCCCGGCTAGATACGCAGTATTTT

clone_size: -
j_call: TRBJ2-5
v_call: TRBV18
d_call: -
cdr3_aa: CASSRSRGETQYF
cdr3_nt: TGTGCCAGCTCAAGGTCGAGGGGAGAGACCCAGTACTTC

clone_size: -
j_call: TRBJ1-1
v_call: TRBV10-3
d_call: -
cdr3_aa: CAICPSGSGTEAFF
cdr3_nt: TGTGCCATCTGCCCGTCGGGTTCGGGAACTGAAGCTTTCTTT

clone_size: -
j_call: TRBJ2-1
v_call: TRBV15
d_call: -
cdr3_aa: CATSREEGYTYNEQFF
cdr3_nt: TGTGCCACCAGCAGAGAGGAAGGGTACACATACAATGAGCAGTTCTTC

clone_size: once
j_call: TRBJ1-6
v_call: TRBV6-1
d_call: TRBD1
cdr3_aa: CASSLTGTANSPLHF
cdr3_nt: TGTGCCAGCAGTCTTACCGGGACAGCTAATTCACCCCTCCACTTT

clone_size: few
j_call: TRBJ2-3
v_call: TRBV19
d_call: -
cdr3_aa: CASQGLDTQYF
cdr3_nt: TGTGCCAGTCAGGGACTCGATACGCAGTATTTT

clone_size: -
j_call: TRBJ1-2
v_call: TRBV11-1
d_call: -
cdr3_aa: CASSLASSYGGYTF
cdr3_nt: TGTGCCAGCAGCTTAGCCTCAAGCTATGGAGGCTACACCTTC

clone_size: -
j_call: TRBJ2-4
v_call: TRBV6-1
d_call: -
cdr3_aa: CASSGQGGKNIQYF
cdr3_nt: TGTGCCAGCAGTGGTCAGGGGGGGAAAAACATTCAGTACTTC

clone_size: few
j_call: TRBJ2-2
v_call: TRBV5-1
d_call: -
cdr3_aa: CASSLWGAVNTGELFF
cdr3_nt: TGCGCCAGCAGCCTCTGGGGGGCCGTGAACACCGGGGAGCTGTTTTTT

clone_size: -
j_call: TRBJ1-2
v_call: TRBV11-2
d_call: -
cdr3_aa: CASSGDTYGYTF
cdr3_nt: TGTGCCAGCAGCGGGGACACCTATGGCTACACCTTC

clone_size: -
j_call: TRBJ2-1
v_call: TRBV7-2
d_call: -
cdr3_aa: CASSSASTNEQFF
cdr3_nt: TGTGCCAGCAGCTCCGCTAGTACAAATGAGCAGTTCTTC

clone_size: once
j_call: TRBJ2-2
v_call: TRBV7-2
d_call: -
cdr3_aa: CASSTDIGVYTGELFF
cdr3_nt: TGTGCCAGCAGCACCGACATCGGGGTTTACACCGGGGAGCTGTTTTTT

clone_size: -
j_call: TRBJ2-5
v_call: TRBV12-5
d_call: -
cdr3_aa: CASGLDAGQFRETQYF
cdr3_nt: TGTGCTAGTGGTTTGGACGCGGGACAGTTCAGAGAGACCCAGTACTTC

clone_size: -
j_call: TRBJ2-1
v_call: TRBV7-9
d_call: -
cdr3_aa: CASSLAGGRIYNEQFF
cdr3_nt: TGTGCCAGCAGCTTAGCGGGAGGCAGAATTTACAATGAGCAGTTCTTC

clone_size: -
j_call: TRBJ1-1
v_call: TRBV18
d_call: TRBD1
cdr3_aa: CASSQGQGVNTEAFF
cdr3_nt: TGTGCCAGCTCACAGGGACAGGGGGTGAACACTGAAGCTTTCTTT

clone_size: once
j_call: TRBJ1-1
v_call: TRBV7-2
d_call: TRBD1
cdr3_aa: CASSLPGQGAEAFF
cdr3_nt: TGTGCCAGCAGCTTACCGGGACAGGGTGCTGAAGCTTTCTTT

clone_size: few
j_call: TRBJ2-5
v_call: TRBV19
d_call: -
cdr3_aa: CASSLSLGLETQYF
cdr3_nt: TGTGCCAGTAGTCTCTCTCTGGGTCTCGAGACCCAGTACTTC

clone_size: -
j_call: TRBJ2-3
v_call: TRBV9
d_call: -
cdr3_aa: CASSPGDGRRDTQYF
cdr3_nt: TGTGCCAGCTCCCCCGGCGATGGGAGAAGAGATACGCAGTATTTT

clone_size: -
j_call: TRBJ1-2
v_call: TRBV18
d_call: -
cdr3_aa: CASSPPTANYGYTF
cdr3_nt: TGTGCCAGCTCACCACCGACGGCCAACTATGGCTACACCTTC

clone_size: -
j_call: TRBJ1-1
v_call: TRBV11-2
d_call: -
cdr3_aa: CASSLNREGSEAFF
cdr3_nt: TGTGCCAGCAGCCTGAACAGGGAAGGGTCTGAAGCTTTCTTT

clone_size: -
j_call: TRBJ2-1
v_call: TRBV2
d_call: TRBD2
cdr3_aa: CASSDSGGLQFF
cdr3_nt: TGTGCCAGCAGTGACAGCGGGGGCCTCCAGTTCTTC

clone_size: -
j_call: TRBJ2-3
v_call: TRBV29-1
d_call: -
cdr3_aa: CSVRIGGSDTQYF
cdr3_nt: TGCAGCGTTAGGATAGGGGGGTCTGATACGCAGTATTTT

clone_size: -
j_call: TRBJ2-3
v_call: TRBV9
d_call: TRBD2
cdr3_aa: CASSDSGGRSDTQYF
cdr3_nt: TGTGCCAGCAGTGATAGCGGGGGCCGGTCAGATACGCAGTATTTT

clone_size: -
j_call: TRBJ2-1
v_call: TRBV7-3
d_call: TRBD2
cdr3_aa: CASSPNVAGYNEQFF
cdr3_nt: TGTGCCAGCAGCCCGAACGTAGCGGGTTACAATGAGCAGTTCTTC